Listed below are T cell receptor beta chains from one sample, sequenced in a study of response to subunit inactivated influenza vaccine. Each CDR3 protein gets one entry after TCRdb re-called the RT-PCR reads with MiXCR. The sample contains approximately 170,000 distinct CDR3 sequences, about 15% of which appear only once. The sequencing used CD8+ T cells sorted from PBMCs, collected around 5 days after vaccination. These receptor sequences come from a man aged 50 or older who received an inactivated influenza vaccine. Each CDR3 is given with its conserved first and last residue. D genes are given only for firm matches. Clone size appears in some rows only: once, few, many, or a class for an expanded clone.

V	D	J	size	DNA	CDR3
TRBV7-9	NA	TRBJ2-5	NA	TGTGCCAGCAGCCCTATAACAGGGAACTTC	CASSPITGNF
TRBV29-1	TRBD2	TRBJ2-3	few	TGCAGCGCCTATCAAATCACTAGCGGCCCCACAGATACGCAGTATTTT	CSAYQITSGPTDTQYF
TRBV4-1	NA	TRBJ2-7	NA	TGCGCCAGCAGCCAAGGGGGCGGCGGAAGCTCCTACGAGCAGTACTTC	CASSQGGGGSSYEQYF
TRBV7-8	NA	TRBJ1-5	few	TGTGCCAGCAGCTTGTCCACAAGGAACGGCAATCAGCCCCAGCATTTT	CASSLSTRNGNQPQHF
TRBV11-2	NA	TRBJ2-1	NA	TGTGCCAGCAGCGCAACCTCAGTGGGGATCCCCTACAATGAGCAGTTCTTC	CASSATSVGIPYNEQFF
TRBV7-9	TRBD1	TRBJ2-1	NA	TGTGCCAGCAGCCCCGGGACAGGGGGTGAGCAGTTCTTC	CASSPGTGGEQFF
TRBV15	NA	TRBJ2-5	few	TGTGCCACCGGGGATCAAGAGACCCAGTACTTC	CATGDQETQYF
TRBV28	NA	TRBJ2-2	few	TGTGCCAGCAGTTTAGGACTCAGCCCGAGCACCGGGGAGCTGTTTTTT	CASSLGLSPSTGELFF
TRBV6-5	NA	TRBJ2-7	NA	TGTGCCAGCAGTTACGCCCCCCGGTACGAGCAGTACTTC	CASSYAPRYEQYF
TRBV28	TRBD2	TRBJ2-2	few	TGTGCCAGCAGTTTACCGGGGCTAGCGGGAGCCGGGGAGCTGTTTTTT	CASSLPGLAGAGELFF
TRBV12-3/TRBV12-4	NA	TRBJ1-1	few	TGTGCCAGCAGATCCGGGGGTGTGGCTGAAGCTTTCTTT	CASRSGGVAEAFF
TRBV6-5	TRBD2	TRBJ2-3	many	TGTGCCAGCAGTTCGGCTAGCGGGAGCCGGGCAGATACGCAGTATTTT	CASSSASGSRADTQYF
TRBV29-1	NA	TRBJ2-7	many	TGCAGCGTCCTAGGGGGGTTATTCTCCTACGAGCAGTACTTC	CSVLGGLFSYEQYF
TRBV11-2	NA	TRBJ2-3	NA	TGTGCCAGCAGCTTATCAAGAGTTTCAGATACGCAGTATTTT	CASSLSRVSDTQYF
TRBV6-2/TRBV6-3	NA	TRBJ1-3	NA	TGTGCCAGCAGTTACTCGACGGGCCTTATGGACACCATATATTTT	CASSYSTGLMDTIYF
TRBV12-3/TRBV12-4	TRBD1	TRBJ2-7	NA	TGTGCCAGCAGTGTTGGACAGGCCCGATTCTACGAGCAGTACTTC	CASSVGQARFYEQYF
TRBV27	NA	TRBJ1-5	few	TGTGCCAGCAGTCCCGGACGGAACAATCAGCCCCAGCATTTT	CASSPGRNNQPQHF
TRBV15	TRBD2	TRBJ2-3	few	TGTGCCACCAGCAGAGGGACTAGCGGCACAGATACGCAGTATTTT	CATSRGTSGTDTQYF
TRBV28	TRBD2	TRBJ2-1	NA	TGTGCCAGCAGTTTATGCCTAGCGGGAGAATGTGAGCAGTTCTTC	CASSLCLAGECEQFF
TRBV7-6	NA	TRBJ2-3	NA	TGTGCCAGCAGCTTAGTAACCGGGACTGGAGATACGCAGTATTTT	CASSLVTGTGDTQYF
TRBV9	TRBD1	TRBJ1-2	few	TGTGCCAGCAGCGGTCGACAGGGGACTAACTATGGCTACACCTTC	CASSGRQGTNYGYTF
TRBV11-2	NA	TRBJ2-2	NA	TGTGCCAGCAGATCTAGCACCGGGGAGCTGTTTTTT	CASRSSTGELFF
TRBV7-2	NA	TRBJ2-1	NA	TGTGCCAGCAGCTTGGGCCTGCATGACTCCTACAATGAGCAGTTCTTC	CASSLGLHDSYNEQFF
TRBV6-2/TRBV6-3	NA	TRBJ2-1	few	TGTGCCAGCAGCCCACTCCGACAGGCTTCCTACAATGAGCAGTTCTTC	CASSPLRQASYNEQFF
TRBV11-2	NA	TRBJ1-4	few	TGTGCCAGCAGCTTGGGACGCGAAAAACTGTTTTTT	CASSLGREKLFF
TRBV5-1	NA	TRBJ1-5	NA	TGCGCCAGCAGACCAGGGGATGTCATTCAGCCCCAGCATTTT	CASRPGDVIQPQHF
TRBV6-2/TRBV6-3	TRBD2	TRBJ2-1	few	TGTGCCAGCAGTTACCTCGGGCGGGGGGGATACAATGAGCAGTTCTTC	CASSYLGRGGYNEQFF
TRBV4-3	TRBD2	TRBJ2-5	few	TGCGCCAGCAGCCAAGAGGTTAGCCGGGGGGAAGAGACCCAGTACTTC	CASSQEVSRGEETQYF
TRBV21-1	NA	TRBJ1-5	NA	TGTGCCAGCAGCAAAATTTGCGGCCCTCAGCCCCAGCATTTT	CASSKICGPQPQHF
TRBV6-5	TRBD2	TRBJ2-7	few	TGTGCCAGCAGCTACCTCGGGAGGGAGCACCCCTACGAGCAGTACTTC	CASSYLGREHPYEQYF
TRBV29-1	NA	TRBJ2-5	many	TGCAGCGTTGATCTTAGGACAGAGCACCAAGAGACCCAGTACTTC	CSVDLRTEHQETQYF
TRBV20-1	NA	TRBJ2-2	few	TGCAGTGCGGTGGCAGAGATCCCCTCGAACACCGGGGAGCTGTTTTTT	CSAVAEIPSNTGELFF
TRBV27	TRBD2	TRBJ2-1	NA	TGTGCCAGCAGTCATAGCGGGGGGTTTAAGAATGAGCAGTTCTTC	CASSHSGGFKNEQFF
TRBV5-1	TRBD1	TRBJ1-4	NA	TGCGCCAGCAGCTTGAAAGGGGGCCACCCAGCCATTAATGAAAAACTGTTTTTT	CASSLKGGHPAINEKLFF
TRBV12-3/TRBV12-4	TRBD1	TRBJ1-1	NA	TGTGCCAGCAGGGTGGACAGGGAATCTTTCTTT	CASRVDRESFF
TRBV29-1	NA	TRBJ1-3	NA	TGCAGCGTTGAAGAAAGGAGAAACACCATATATTTT	CSVEERRNTIYF
TRBV7-9	TRBD2	TRBJ2-1	NA	TGTGCCAGCAGCTTAGTTTCTAGCGGGAGCCCTTGGCAGTTCTTC	CASSLVSSGSPWQFF
TRBV12-3/TRBV12-4	NA	TRBJ2-2	few	TGTGCCAGCAGTCGGGGACCTAACACCGGGGAGCTGTTTTTT	CASSRGPNTGELFF
TRBV4-1	TRBD1	TRBJ1-4	NA	TGCGCCAGCAGGGGGACAGGGTATGAAAATCTGTTTTTT	CASRGTGYENLFF
TRBV19	NA	TRBJ2-1	few	TGTGCCAGTAGTATAGCGGGGCCCTACAATGAGCAGTTCTTC	CASSIAGPYNEQFF
TRBV12-3/TRBV12-4	TRBD2	TRBJ2-1	many	TGTGCCAGCAGTTTAACGGGGGGCTACAATGAGCAGTTCTTC	CASSLTGGYNEQFF
TRBV20-1	NA	TRBJ1-1	few	TGCAGTGCCCCATCGGGCATAGTGAACACTGAAGCTTTCTTT	CSAPSGIVNTEAFF
TRBV7-9	NA	TRBJ2-1	few	TGTGCCAGCAGCTTAGTACAAAATGAGCAGTTCTTC	CASSLVQNEQFF
TRBV9	NA	TRBJ1-5	NA	TGTGCCAGCAGCGAGAGCGGGGGCAATCAGCCCCAGCCTTTT	CASSESGGNQPQPF
TRBV28	NA	TRBJ2-7	few	TGTGCCAGCAGTTTAAGGGGGAATCCCTACGAGCAGTACTTC	CASSLRGNPYEQYF
TRBV25-1	TRBD2	TRBJ2-1	few	TGTGCCAGCAGCGGGAGGGTCGCCTACAATGAGCAGTTCTTC	CASSGRVAYNEQFF
TRBV20-1	NA	TRBJ2-2	NA	TGCAGTGCTAAACCCCGAAGGGGGAAGTACACCGGGGAGCTGTTTTTT	CSAKPRRGKYTGELFF
TRBV4-2	NA	TRBJ2-7	NA	TGTGCCAGCAGCCGCACGGCCTCCGACTACTCTTCCTACGAGCAGTACTTC	CASSRTASDYSSYEQYF
TRBV2	TRBD1	TRBJ2-5	few	TGTGCCAGCAGGACCCTGGACAGGGGTCAAGAGACCCAGTACTTC	CASRTLDRGQETQYF
TRBV28	TRBD2	TRBJ2-4	NA	TGTGCCAGCAGTTTCTTTCGGACTAGCGGGACGGTCGTAGCCAAAAACATTCAGTACTTC	CASSFFRTSGTVVAKNIQYF